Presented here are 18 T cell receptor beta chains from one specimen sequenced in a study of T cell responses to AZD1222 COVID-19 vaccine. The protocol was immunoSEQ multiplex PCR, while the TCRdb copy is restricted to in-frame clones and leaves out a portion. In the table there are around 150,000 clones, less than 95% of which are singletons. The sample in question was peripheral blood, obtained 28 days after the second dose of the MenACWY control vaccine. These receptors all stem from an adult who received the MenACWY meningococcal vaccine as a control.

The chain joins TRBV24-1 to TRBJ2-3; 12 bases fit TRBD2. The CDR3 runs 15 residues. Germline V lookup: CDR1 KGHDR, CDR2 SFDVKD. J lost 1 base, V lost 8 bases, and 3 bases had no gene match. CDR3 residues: CATMGLAGGTDTQYF. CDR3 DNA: TGTGCCACCATGGGACTAGCGGGCGGCACAGATACGCAGTATTTT.

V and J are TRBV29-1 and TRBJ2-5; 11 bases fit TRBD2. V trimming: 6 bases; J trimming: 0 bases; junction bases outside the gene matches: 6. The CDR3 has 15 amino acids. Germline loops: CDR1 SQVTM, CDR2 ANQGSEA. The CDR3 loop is CSVIWTSGYQETQYF. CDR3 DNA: TGCAGCGTAATCTGGACTAGCGGGTACCAAGAGACCCAGTACTTC.

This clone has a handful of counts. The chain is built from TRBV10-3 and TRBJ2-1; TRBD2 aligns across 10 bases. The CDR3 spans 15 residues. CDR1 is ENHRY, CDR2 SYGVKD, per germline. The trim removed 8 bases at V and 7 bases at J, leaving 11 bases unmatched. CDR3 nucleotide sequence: TGTGCCATCGCCTTCCCAGCGGGAGGGGGTAATGAGCAGTTCTTC. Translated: CAIAFPAGGGNEQFF.

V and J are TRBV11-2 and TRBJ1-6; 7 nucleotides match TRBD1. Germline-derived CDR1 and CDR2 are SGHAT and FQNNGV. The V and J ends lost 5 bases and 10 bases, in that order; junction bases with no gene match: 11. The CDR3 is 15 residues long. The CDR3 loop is CASSLQTGWGSPLHF. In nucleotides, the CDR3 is TGTGCCAGCAGCCTTCAGACAGGGTGGGGATCACCCCTCCACTTT.

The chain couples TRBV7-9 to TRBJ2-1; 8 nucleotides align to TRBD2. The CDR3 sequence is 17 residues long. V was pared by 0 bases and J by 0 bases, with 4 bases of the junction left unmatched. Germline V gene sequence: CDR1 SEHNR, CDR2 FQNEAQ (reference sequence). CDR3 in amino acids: CASSLAVAGGSYNEQFF. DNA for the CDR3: TGTGCCAGCAGCTTAGCGGTTGCGGGAGGCTCCTACAATGAGCAGTTCTTC. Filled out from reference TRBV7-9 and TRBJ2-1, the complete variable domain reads DTGVSQNPRHKITKRGQNVTFRCDPISEHNRLYWYRQTLGQGPEFLTYFQNEAQLEKSRLLSDRFSAERPKGSFSTLEIQRTEQGDSAMYLCASSLAVAGGSYNEQFFGPGTRLTVL.

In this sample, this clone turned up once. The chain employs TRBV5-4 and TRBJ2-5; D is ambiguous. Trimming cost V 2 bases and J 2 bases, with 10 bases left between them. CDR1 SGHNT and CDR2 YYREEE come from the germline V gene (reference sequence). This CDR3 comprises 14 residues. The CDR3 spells CASSFWAAQETQYF. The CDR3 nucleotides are TGTGCCAGCAGCTTTTGGGCAGCTCAAGAGACCCAGTACTTC.

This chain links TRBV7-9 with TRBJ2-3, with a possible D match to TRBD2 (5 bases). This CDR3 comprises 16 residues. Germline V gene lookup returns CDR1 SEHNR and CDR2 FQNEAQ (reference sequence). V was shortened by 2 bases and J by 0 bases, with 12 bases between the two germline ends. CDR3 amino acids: CASSLLSGTSTDTQYF. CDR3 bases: TGTGCCAGCAGCTTATTGAGCGGTACTAGCACAGATACGCAGTATTTT. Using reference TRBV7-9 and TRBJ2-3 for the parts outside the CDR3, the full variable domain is DTGVSQNPRHKITKRGQNVTFRCDPISEHNRLYWYRQTLGQGPEFLTYFQNEAQLEKSRLLSDRFSAERPKGSFSTLEIQRTEQGDSAMYLCASSLLSGTSTDTQYFGPGTRLTVL.

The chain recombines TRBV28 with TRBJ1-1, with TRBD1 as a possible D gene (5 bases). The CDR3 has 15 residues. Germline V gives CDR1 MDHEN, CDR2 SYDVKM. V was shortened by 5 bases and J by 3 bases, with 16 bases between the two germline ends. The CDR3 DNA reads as TGTGCCAGCAGTCGTCCAGGGAGCTCAGACACTGAAGCTTTCTTT. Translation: CASSRPGSSDTEAFF.

CDR3 in amino acids: CASSLAAGGNEKLFF. CDR3 in DNA: TGCGCCAGCAGCTTGGCCGCAGGGGGTAATGAAAAACTGTTTTTT. The chain has TRBV5-1 and TRBJ1-4, with TRBD1 matching over 7 bases. The V gene's germline CDR1 is SGHRS and CDR2 YFSETQ. The CDR3 extends over 15 amino acids. J lost 4 bases, V lost 0 bases, and 3 bases had no gene match.

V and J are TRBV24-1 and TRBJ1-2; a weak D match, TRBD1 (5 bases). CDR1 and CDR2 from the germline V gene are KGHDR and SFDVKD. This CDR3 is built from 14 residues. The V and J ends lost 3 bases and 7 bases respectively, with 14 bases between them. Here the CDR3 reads CATSDPGRLGGYTF. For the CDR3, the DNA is TGTGCCACCAGTGATCCGGGACGCCTCGGTGGCTACACCTTC.

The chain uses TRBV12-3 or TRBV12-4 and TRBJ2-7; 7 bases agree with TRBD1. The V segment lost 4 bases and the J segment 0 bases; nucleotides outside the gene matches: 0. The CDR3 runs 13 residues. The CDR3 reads CASSWDSSYEQYF. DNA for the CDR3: TGTGCCAGCAGTTGGGACAGCTCCTACGAGCAGTACTTC.

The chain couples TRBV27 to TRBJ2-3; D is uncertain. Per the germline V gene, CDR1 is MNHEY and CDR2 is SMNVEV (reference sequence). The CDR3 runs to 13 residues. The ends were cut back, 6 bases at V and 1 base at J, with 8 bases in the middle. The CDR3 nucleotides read TGTGCCAGCAGGGAAACGGGCACAGATACGCAGTATTTT. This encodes CASRETGTDTQYF.

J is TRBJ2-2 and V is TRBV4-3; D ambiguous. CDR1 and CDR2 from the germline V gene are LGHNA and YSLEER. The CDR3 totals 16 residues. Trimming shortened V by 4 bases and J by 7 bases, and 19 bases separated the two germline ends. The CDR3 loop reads CASSPLKTIISGELFF. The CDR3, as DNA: TGCGCCAGCAGCCCACTTAAAACGATTATCAGCGGGGAGCTGTTTTTT.

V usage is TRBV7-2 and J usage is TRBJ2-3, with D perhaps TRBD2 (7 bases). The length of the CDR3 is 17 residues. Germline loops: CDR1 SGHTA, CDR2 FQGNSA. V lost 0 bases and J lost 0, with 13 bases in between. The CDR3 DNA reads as TGTGCCAGCAGCTTAGCGGCGGGGGCCCCGAGCACAGATACGCAGTATTTT. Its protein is CASSLAAGAPSTDTQYF. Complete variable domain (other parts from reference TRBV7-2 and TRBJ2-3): GAGVSQSPSNKVTEKGKDVELRCDPISGHTALYWYRQSLGQGLEFLIYFQGNSAPDKSGLPSDRFSAERTGGSVSTLTIQRTQQEDSAVYLCASSLAAGAPSTDTQYFGPGTRLTVL.

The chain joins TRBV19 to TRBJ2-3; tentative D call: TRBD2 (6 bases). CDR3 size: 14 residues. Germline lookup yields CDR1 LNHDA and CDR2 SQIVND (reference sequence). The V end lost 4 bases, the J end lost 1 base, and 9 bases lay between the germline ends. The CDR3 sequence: CASSNGGGTDTQYF. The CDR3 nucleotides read TGTGCCAGTAGTAACGGGGGAGGCACAGATACGCAGTATTTT.

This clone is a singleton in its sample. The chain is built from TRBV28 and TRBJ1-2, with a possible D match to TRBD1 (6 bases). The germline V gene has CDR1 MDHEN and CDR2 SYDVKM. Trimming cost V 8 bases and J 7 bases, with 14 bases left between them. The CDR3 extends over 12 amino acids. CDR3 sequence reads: CASRRGAIGYTF. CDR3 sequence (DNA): TGTGCCAGCCGACGGGGGGCAATTGGCTACACCTTC.

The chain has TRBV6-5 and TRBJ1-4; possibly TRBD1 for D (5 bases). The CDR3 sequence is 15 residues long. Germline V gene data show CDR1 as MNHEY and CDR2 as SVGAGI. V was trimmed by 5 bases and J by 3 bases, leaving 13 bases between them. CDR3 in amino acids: CASSPSGTANEKLFF. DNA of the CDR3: TGTGCCAGCAGTCCCTCAGGGACGGCTAATGAAAAACTGTTTTTT.

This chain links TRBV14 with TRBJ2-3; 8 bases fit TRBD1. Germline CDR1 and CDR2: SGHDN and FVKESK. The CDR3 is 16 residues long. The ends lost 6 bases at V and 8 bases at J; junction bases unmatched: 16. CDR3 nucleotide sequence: TGTGCCAGCAGAGGTTCCGGGACAGGTCCTTTGGGTACGCAGTATTTT. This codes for CASRGSGTGPLGTQYF. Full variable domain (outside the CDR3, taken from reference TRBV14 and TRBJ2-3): EAGVTQFPSHSVIEKGQTVTLRCDPISGHDNLYWYRRVMGKEIKFLLHFVKESKQDESGMPNNRFLAERTGGTYSTLKVQPAELEDSGVYFCASRGSGTGPLGTQYFGPGTRLTVL.